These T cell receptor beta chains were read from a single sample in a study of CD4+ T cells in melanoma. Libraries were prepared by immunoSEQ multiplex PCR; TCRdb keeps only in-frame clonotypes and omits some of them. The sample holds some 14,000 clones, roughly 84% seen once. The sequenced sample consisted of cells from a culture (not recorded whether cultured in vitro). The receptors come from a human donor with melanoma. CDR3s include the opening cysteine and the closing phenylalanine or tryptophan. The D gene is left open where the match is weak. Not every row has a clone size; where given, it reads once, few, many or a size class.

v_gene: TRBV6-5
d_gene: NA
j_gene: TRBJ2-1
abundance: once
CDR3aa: CASSYGLSYNEQFF
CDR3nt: TGTGCCAGCAGTTACGGGTTAAGCTACAATGAGCAGTTCTTC

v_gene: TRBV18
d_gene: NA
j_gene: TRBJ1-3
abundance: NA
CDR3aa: CASSPVRGPGNTIYF
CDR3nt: TGTGCCAGCTCACCGGTCAGGGGTCCCGGAAACACCATATATTTT

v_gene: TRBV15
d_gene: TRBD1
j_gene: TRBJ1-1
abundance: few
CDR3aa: CATSRTPQTGVSEAFF
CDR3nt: TGTGCCACCAGCAGAACCCCCCAGACAGGGGTCTCTGAAGCTTTCTTT

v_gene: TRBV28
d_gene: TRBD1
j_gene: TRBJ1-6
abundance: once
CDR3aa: CASRGGVNVWSPLHF
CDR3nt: TGTGCCAGCAGAGGGGGCGTGAATGTATGGTCACCCCTCCACTTT

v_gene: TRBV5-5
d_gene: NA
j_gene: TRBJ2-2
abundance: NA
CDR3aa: CASKPLSVIQNTGELFF
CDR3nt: TGTGCCAGTAAGCCGCTTTCCGTAATCCAGAACACCGGGGAGCTGTTTTTT

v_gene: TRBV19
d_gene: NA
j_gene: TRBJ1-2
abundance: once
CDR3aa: CASSGQSNYGYTF
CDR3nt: TGTGCCAGTAGTGGACAGTCTAACTATGGCTACACCTTC

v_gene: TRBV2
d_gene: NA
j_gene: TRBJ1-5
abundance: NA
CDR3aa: CASSRIDENNQPQHF
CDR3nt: TGTGCCAGCAGTAGGATAGACGAAAATAATCAGCCCCAGCATTTT

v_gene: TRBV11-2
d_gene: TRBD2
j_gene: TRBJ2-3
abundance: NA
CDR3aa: CASSLAGLGVRDTQYF
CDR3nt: TGTGCCAGCAGCTTAGCGGGACTAGGGGTGCGGGATACGCAGTATTTT

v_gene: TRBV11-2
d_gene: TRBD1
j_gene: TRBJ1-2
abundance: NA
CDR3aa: CASSLEAWDRGYTF
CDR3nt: TGTGCCAGCAGCTTAGAGGCATGGGACAGAGGCTACACCTTC

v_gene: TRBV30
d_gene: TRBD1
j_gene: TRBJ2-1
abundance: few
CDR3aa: CAWSVDRRHNEQFF
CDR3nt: TGTGCCTGGAGTGTGGACAGGCGGCACAATGAGCAGTTCTTC

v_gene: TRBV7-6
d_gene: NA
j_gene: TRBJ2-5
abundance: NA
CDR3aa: CASSPAETQYF
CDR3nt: TGTGCCAGCAGCCCCGCGGAGACCCAGTACTTC

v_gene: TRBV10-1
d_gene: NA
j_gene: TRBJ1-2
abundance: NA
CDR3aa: CASSRQRNYGYTF
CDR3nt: TGCGCCAGCAGTCGACAACGCAACTATGGCTACACCTTC

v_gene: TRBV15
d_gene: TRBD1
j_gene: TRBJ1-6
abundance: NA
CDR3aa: CATSGTGGRSPLHF
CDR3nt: TGTGCCACCAGCGGGACAGGGGGACGTTCACCCCTCCACTTT

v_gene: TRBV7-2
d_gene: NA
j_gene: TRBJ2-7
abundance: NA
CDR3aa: CASSLGRGSYEQYF
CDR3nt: TGTGCCAGCAGCTTAGGAAGGGGCTCCTACGAGCAGTACTTC

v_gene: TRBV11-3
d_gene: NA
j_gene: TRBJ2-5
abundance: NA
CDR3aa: CASSLFFSETQYF
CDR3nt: TGTGCCAGCAGCTTATTCTTCTCCGAGACCCAGTACTTC

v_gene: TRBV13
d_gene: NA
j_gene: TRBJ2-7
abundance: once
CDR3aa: CASSLGVRGDEQYF
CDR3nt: TGTGCCAGCAGCTTAGGCGTTCGAGGGGACGAGCAGTACTTC

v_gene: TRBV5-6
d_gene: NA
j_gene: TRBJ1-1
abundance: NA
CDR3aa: CASSLGGFEAFF
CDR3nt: TGTGCCAGCAGCTTGGGAGGGTTTGAAGCTTTCTTT